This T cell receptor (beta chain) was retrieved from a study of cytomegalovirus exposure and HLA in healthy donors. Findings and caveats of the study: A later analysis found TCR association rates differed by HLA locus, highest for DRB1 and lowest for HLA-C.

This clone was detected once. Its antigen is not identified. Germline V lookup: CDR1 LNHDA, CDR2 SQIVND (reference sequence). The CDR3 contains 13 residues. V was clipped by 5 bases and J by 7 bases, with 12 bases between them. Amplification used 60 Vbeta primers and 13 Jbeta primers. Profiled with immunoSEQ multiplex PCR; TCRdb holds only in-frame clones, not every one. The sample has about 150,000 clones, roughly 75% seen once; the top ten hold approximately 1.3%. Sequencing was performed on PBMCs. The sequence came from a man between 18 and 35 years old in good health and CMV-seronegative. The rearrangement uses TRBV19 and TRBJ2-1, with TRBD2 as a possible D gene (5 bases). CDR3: CASSQASGNEQFF. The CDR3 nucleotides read TGTGCCAGTAGTCAAGCTTCGGGGAATGAGCAGTTCTTC.